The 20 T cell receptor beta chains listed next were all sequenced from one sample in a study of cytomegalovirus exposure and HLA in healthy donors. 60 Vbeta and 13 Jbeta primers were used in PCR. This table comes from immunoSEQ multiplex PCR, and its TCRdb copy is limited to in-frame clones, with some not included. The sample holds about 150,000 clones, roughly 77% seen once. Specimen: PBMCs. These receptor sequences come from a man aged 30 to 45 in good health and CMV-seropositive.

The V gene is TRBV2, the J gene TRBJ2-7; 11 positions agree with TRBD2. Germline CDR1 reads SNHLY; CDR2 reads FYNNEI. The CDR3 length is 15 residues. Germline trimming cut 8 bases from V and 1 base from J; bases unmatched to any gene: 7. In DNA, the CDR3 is TGTGCCAGCCAACCCTTAGCGGGGGGGTCCTACGAGCAGTACTTC. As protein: CASQPLAGGSYEQYF.

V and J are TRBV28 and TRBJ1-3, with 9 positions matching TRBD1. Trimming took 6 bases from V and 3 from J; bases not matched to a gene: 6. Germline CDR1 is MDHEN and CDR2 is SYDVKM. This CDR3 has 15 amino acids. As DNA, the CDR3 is TGTGCCAGCAGACCACAGGGGGCAGGTGGAAACACCATATATTTT. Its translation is CASRPQGAGGNTIYF.

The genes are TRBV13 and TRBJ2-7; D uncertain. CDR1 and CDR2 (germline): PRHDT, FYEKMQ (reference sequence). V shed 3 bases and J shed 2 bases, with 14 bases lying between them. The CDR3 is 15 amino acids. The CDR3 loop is CASSLGRSLTYEQYF. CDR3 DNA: TGTGCCAGCAGCTTGGGCAGGTCCCTCACCTACGAGCAGTACTTC.

The CDR3 reads CASSLGVGDRVYTGELFF. CDR3 DNA sequence: TGTGCCAGCAGCTTAGGGGTCGGGGACAGGGTTTACACCGGGGAGCTGTTTTTT. The chain carries TRBV7-6 and TRBJ2-2; 9 bases align to TRBD1. The CDR3 has 18 amino acids. Trimming at V came to 1 base and at J to 3 bases, leaving 9 bases not matched to a gene. Germline-derived CDR1 and CDR2 are SGHVS and FNYEAQ.

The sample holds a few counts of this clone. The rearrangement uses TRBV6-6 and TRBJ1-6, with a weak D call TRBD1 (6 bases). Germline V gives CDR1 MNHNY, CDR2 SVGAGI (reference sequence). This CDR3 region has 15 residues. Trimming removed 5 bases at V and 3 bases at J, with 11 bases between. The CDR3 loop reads CASSDRDIYNSPLHF. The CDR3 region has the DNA TGTGCCAGCAGTGACCGGGACATCTATAATTCACCCCTCCACTTT.

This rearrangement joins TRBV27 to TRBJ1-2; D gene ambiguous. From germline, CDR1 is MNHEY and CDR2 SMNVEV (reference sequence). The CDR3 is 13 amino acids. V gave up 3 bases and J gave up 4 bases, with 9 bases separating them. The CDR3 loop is CASSFGGGYGYTF. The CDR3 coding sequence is TGTGCCAGCAGTTTCGGAGGAGGCTATGGCTACACCTTC.

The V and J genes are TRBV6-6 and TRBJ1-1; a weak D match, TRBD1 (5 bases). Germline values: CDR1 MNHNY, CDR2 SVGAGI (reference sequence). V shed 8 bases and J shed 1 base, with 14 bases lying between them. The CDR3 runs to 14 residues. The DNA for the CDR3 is TGTGCCAGCCTTAGCCGACAGAAGAACACTGAAGCTTTCTTT. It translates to CASLSRQKNTEAFF.

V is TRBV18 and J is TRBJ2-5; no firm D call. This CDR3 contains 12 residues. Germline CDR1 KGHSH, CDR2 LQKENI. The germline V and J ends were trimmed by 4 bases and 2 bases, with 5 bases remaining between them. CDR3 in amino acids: CASSRQQETQYF. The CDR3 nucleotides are TGTGCCAGCTCACGGCAGCAAGAGACCCAGTACTTC.

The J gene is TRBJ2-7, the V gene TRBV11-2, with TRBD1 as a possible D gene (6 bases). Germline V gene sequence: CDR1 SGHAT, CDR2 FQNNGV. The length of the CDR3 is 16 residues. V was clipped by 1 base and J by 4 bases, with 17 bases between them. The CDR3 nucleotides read TGTGCCAGCAGCTTAGCCGGGCAGGGGTCAAGGTACGAGCAGTACTTC. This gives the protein CASSLAGQGSRYEQYF.

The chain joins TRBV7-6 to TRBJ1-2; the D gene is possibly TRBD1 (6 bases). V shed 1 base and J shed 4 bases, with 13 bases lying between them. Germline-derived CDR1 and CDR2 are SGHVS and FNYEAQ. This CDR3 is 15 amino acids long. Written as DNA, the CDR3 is TGTGCCAGCAGCTTAGAGACAGGCCCTTCCTATGGCTACACCTTC. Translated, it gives CASSLETGPSYGYTF.

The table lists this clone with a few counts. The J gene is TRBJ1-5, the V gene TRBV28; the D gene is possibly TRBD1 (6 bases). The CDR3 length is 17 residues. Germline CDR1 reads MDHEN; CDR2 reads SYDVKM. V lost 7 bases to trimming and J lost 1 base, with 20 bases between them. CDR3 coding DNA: TGTGCCAGCACCCTAGGGGGGGACCTCCGAAGCAATCAGCCCCAGCATTTT. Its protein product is CASTLGGDLRSNQPQHF.

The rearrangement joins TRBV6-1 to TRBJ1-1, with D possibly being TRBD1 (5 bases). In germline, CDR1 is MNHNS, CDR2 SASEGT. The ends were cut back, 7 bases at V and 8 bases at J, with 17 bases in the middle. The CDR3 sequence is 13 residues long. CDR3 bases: TGTGCCAGCACTGAGGCGGGGGGACTCGAAGCTTTCTTT. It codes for CASTEAGGLEAFF.

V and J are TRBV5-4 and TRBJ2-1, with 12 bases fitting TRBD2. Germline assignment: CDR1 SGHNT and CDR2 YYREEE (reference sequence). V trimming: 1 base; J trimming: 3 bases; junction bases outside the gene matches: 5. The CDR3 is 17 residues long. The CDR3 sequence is CASSLPSGGAGYNEQFF. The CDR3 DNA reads TGTGCCAGCAGCTTGCCTAGCGGGGGGGCGGGCTACAATGAGCAGTTCTTC. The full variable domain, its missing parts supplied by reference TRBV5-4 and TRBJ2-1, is ETGVTQSPTHLIKTRGQQVTLRCSSQSGHNTVSWYQQALGQGPQFIFQYYREEENGRGNFPPRFSGLQFPNYSSELNVNALELDDSALYLCASSLPSGGAGYNEQFFGPGTRLTVL.

CDR3 region: CASTAGATYEQYF. CDR3 nucleotide sequence: TGTGCCAGCACGGCAGGCGCCACCTACGAGCAGTACTTC. The chain uses TRBV25-1 and TRBJ2-7; D gene unclear. Looked up from germline, CDR1 is MGHDK and CDR2 is SYGVNS. The CDR3 spans 13 residues. V was trimmed by 7 bases and J by 2 bases, leaving 12 bases between them.

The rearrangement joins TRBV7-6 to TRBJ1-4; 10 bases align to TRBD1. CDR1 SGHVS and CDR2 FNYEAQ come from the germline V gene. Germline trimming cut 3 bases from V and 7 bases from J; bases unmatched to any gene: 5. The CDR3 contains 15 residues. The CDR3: CASSFGGTGAEKLFF. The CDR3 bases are TGTGCCAGCAGCTTTGGCGGGACAGGGGCTGAAAAACTGTTTTTT.

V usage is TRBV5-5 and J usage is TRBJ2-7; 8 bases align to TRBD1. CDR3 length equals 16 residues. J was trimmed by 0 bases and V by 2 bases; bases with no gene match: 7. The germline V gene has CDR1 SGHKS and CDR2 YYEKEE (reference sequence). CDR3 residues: CASSFGAGQGSYEQYF. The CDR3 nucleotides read TGTGCCAGCAGCTTTGGGGCAGGACAGGGCTCCTACGAGCAGTACTTC.

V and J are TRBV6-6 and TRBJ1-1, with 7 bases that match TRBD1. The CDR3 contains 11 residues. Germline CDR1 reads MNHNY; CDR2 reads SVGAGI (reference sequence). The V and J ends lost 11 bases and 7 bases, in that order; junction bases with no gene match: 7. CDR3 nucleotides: TGTGCCGGGGGACAGTTCCATGAAGCTTTCTTT. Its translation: CAGGQFHEAFF.

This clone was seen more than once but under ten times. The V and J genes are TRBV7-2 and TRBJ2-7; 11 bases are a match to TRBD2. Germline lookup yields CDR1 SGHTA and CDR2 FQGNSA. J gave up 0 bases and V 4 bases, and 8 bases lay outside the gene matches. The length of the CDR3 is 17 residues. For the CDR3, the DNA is TGTGCCAGCAGCTGGAGGACCGGGACTAGCGGCTCCTACGAGCAGTACTTC. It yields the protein CASSWRTGTSGSYEQYF.

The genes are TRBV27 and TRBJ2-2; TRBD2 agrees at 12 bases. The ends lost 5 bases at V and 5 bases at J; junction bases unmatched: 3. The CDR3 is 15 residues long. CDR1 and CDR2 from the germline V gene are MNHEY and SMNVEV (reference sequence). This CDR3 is CASSIGLAGTGELFF. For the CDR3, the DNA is TGTGCCAGCAGTATCGGACTAGCGGGGACCGGGGAGCTGTTTTTT.

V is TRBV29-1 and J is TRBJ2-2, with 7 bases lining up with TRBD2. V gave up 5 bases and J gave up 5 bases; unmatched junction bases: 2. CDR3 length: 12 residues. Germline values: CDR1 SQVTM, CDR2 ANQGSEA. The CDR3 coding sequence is TGCAGCGTTACTAGCGTAACCGGGGAGCTGTTTTTT. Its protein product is CSVTSVTGELFF.